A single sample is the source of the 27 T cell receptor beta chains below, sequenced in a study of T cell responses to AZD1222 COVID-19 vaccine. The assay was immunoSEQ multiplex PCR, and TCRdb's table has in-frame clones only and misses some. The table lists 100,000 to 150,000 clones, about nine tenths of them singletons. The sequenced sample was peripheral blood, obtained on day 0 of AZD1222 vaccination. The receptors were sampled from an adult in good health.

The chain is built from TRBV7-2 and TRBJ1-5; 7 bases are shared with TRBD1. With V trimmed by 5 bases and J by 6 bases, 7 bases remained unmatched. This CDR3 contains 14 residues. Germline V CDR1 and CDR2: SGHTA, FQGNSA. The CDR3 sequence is CASSNRQGSQPQHF. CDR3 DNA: TGTGCCAGCAGCAATAGACAGGGCAGTCAGCCCCAGCATTTT.

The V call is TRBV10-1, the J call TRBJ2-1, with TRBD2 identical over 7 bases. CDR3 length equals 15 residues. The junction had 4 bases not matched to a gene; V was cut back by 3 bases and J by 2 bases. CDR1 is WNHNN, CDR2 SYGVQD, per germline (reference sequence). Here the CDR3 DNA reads TGCGCCAGCAGTGACTGGGGGGGACCCTACAATGAGCAGTTCTTC. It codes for CASSDWGGPYNEQFF.

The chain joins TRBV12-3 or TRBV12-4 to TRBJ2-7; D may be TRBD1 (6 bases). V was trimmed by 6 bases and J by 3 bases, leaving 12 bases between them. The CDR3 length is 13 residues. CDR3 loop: CASRAQQGYEQYF. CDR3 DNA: TGTGCCAGCAGGGCGCAACAGGGCTACGAGCAGTACTTC.

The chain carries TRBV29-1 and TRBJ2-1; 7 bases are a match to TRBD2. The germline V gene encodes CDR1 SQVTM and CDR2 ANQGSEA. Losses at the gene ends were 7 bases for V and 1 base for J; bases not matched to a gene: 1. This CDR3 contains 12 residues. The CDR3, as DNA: TGCAGCGCCGGGAGGTCCTACAATGAGCAGTTCTTC. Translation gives CSAGRSYNEQFF.

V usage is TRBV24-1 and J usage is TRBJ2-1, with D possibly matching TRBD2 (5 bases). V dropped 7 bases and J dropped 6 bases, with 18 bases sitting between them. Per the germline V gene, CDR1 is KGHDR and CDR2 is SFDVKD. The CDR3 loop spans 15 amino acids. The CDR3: CATSTRAARVNEQFF. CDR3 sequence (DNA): TGTGCCACCAGCACCCGGGCCGCGCGGGTCAATGAGCAGTTCTTC.

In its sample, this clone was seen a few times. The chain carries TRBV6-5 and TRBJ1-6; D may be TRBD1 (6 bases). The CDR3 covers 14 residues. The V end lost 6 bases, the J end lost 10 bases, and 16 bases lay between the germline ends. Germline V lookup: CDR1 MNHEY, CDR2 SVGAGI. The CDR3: CASRLPGVGSPLHF. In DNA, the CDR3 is TGTGCCAGCAGACTTCCAGGGGTCGGGTCACCCCTCCACTTT.

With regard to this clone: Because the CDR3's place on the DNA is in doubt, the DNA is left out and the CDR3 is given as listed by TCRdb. CDR3 sequence reads: CASSSSTMSSSSRQFF. This chain links TRBV7-9 with TRBJ2-1; the table's D gene call, TRBD1, was not cross checked with the DNA. Germline CDR1 reads SEHNR; CDR2 reads FQNEAQ (reference sequence). The CDR3 is 16 residues long, counting both termini.

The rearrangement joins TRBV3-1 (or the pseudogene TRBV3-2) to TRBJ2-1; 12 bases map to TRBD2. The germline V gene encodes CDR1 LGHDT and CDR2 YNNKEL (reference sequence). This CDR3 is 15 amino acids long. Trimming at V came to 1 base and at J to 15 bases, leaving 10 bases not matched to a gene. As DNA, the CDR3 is TGTGCCAGCAGCCAAGTTTCTAGCGGGGGGGTCCGACGGTTCTTC. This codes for CASSQVSSGGVRRFF.

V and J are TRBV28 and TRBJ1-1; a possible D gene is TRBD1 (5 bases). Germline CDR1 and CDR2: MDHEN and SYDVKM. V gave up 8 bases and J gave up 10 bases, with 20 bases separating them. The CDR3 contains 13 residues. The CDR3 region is CASLKEDRFLAFF. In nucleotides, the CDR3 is TGTGCCAGCTTGAAGGAAGACAGATTTCTAGCTTTCTTT.

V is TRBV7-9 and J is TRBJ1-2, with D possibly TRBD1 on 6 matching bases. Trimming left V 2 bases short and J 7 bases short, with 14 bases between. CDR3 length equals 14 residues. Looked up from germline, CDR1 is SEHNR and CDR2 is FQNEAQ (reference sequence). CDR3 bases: TGTGCCAGCAGCTTACCCGACAGGAGTGGTGGCTACACCTTC. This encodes CASSLPDRSGGYTF.

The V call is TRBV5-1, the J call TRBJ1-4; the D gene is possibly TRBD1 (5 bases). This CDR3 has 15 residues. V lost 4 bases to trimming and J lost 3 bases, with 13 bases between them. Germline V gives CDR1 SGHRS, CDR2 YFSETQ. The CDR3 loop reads CASSAQGSPNEKLFF. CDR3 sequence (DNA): TGCGCCAGCAGCGCCCAGGGATCCCCTAATGAAAAACTGTTTTTT.

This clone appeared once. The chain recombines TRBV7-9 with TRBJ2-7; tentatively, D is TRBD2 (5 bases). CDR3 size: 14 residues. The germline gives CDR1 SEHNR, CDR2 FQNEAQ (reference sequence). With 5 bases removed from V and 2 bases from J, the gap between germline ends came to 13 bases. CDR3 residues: CASSPWSGTYEQYF. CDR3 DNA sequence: TGTGCCAGCAGCCCTTGGAGCGGAACCTACGAGCAGTACTTC.

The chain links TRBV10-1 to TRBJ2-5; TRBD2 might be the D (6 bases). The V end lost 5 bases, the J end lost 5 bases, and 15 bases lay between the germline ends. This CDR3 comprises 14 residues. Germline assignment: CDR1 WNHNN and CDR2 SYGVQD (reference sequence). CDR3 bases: TGCGCCAGCAGTCCGTTAGGAGGGATCGAGACCCAGTACTTC. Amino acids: CASSPLGGIETQYF.

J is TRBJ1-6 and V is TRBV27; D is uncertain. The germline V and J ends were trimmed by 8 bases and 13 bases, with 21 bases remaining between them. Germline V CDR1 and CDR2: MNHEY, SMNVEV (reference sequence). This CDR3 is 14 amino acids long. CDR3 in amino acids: CASAVEPSPRPLHF. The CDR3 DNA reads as TGTGCCAGCGCGGTGGAGCCTTCACCTCGTCCCCTCCACTTT.

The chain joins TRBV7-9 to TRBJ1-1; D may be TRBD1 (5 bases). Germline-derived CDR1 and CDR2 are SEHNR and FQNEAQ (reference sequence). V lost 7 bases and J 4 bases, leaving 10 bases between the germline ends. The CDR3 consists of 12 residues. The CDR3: CASTPGGTEAFF. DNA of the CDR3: TGTGCCAGCACCCCCGGGGGCACTGAAGCTTTCTTT.

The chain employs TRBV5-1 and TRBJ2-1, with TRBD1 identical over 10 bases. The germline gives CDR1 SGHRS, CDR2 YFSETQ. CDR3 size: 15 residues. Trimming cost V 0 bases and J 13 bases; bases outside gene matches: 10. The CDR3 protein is CASSLEGTGVREQFF. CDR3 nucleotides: TGCGCCAGCAGCTTGGAAGGGACAGGGGTAAGGGAACAGTTCTTC.

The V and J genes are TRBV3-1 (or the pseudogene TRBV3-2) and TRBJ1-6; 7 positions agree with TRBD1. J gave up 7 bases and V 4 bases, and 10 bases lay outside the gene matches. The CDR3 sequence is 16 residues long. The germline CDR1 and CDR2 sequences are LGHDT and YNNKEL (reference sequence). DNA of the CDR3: TGTGCCAGCAGCCGTAGGGCCGACAGGGCGAATTCACCCCTCCACTTT. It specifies CASSRRADRANSPLHF.

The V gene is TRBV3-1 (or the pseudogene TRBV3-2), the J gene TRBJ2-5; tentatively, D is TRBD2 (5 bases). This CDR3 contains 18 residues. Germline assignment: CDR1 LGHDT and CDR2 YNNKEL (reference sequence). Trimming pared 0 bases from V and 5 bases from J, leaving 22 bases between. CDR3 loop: CASSQDGGFEGSRETQYF. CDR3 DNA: TGTGCCAGCAGCCAAGACGGAGGATTCGAAGGGTCTCGGGAGACCCAGTACTTC.

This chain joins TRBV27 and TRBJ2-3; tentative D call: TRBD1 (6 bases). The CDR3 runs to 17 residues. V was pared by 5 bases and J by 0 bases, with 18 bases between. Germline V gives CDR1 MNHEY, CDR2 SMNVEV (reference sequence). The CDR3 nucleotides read TGTGCCAGCAGTCCCTCATACCTCGGACAGAGCACAGATACGCAGTATTTT. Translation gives CASSPSYLGQSTDTQYF.

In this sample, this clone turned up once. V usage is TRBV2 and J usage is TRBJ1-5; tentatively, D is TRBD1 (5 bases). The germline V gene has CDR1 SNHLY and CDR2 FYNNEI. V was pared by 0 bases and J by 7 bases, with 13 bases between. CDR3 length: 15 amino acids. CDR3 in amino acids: CASSEARSGSQPQHF. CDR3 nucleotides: TGTGCCAGCAGTGAAGCGCGGTCAGGGTCGCAGCCCCAGCATTTT.

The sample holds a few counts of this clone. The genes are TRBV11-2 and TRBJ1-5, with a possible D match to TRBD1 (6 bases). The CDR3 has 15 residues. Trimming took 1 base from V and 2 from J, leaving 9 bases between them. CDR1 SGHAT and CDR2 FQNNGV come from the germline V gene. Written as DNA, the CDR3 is TGTGCCAGCAGCTTAGGACAGGTGGGCAATCAGCCCCAGCATTTT. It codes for CASSLGQVGNQPQHF.

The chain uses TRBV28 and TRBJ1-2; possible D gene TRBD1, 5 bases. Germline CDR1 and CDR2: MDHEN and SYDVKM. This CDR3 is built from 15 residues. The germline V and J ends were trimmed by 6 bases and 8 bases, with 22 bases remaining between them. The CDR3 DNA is TGTGCCAGCAGACCACCGGGACGGCTGCTGGGAGGCTACACCTTC. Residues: CASRPPGRLLGGYTF.

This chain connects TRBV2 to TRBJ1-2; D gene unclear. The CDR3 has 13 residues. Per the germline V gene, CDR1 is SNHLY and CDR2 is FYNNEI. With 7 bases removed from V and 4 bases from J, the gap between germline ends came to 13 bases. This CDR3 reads CASTPTSTYGYTF. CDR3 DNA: TGTGCCAGCACCCCGACGAGCACCTATGGCTACACCTTC. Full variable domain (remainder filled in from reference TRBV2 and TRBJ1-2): EPEVTQTPSHQVTQMGQEVILRCVPISNHLYFYWYRQILGQKVEFLVSFYNNEISEKSEIFDDQFSVERPDGSNFTLKIRSTKLEDSAMYFCASTPTSTYGYTFGSGTRLTVV.

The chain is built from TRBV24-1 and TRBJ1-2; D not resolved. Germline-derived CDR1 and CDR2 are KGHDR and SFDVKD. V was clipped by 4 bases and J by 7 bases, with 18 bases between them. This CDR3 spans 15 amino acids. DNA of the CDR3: TGTGCCACCAGTGACCCGACCGGGCCCGGCTCTGGCTACACCTTC. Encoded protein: CATSDPTGPGSGYTF.

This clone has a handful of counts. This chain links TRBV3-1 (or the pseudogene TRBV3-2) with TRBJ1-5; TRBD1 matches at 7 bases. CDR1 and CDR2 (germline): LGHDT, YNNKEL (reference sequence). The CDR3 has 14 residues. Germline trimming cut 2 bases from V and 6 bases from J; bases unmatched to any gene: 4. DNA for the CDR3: TGTGCCAGCAGCCAAACCCAGGGGGGTCAGCCCCAGCATTTT. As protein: CASSQTQGGQPQHF.

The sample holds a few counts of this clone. CDR3 sequence reads: CASSSGRGYLAFF. In DNA, the CDR3 is TGTGCCAGCAGCTCAGGGCGAGGGTATCTGGCTTTCTTT. The chain is built from TRBV7-2 and TRBJ1-1; TRBD1 might be the D (5 bases). The ends were cut back, 4 bases at V and 11 bases at J, with 17 bases in the middle. CDR1 is SGHTA and CDR2 is FQGNSA in the germline V gene. The CDR3 spans 13 residues.

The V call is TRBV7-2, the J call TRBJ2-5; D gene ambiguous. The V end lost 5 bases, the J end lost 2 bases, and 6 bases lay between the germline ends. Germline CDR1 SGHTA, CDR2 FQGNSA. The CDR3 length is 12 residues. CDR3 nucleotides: TGTGCCAGCAGCCCATTTCAAGAGACCCAGTACTTC. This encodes CASSPFQETQYF.